The next 26 T cell receptor beta chains were all read from a single sample in a study of OX40 agonist ivuxolimab in advanced cancers. Only in-frame clones appear in the TCRdb table, and some are missing; sequencing was by immunoSEQ multiplex PCR. The table includes more than 100,000 clones, 90% detected once. Sequences were derived from CD4+ or CD8+ T cells sorted from blood, sampled in a trial of the OX40 agonist ivuxolimab. The receptor source for this set is an adult with an advanced solid tumor such as melanoma, head and neck, liver or kidney cancer.

The J gene is TRBJ2-2, the V gene TRBV7-8; D may correspond to TRBD1 or TRBD2 (8 bases each). Between the trimmed V and J ends, which lost 7 bases and 1 base, there was a span of 16 bases. The germline V gene encodes CDR1 SGHVS and CDR2 FQNEAQ. CDR3 length: 16 residues. The CDR3 sequence: CASTRTGTRNTGELFF. DNA for the CDR3: TGTGCCAGCACCCGGACAGGGACTAGGAACACCGGGGAGCTGTTTTTT.

This chain connects TRBV4-1 to TRBJ1-2, with D perhaps matching TRBD1 (5 bases). The length of the CDR3 is 14 residues. V was cut by 4 bases and J by 4 bases, with 13 bases left in between. Germline V CDR1 and CDR2: MGHRA, YSYEKL. The CDR3 region is CASSPAGTSYGYTF. The CDR3 nucleotides read TGCGCCAGCAGCCCCGCAGGGACGAGCTATGGCTACACCTTC.

This chain links TRBV7-3 with TRBJ2-5, with D perhaps matching TRBD1 or TRBD2 (5 bases each). The CDR3 is made up of 15 amino acids. Germline V gives CDR1 SGHTA, CDR2 FQGTGA. Trimming shortened V by 1 base and J by 4 bases, and 13 bases separated the two germline ends. CDR3 DNA: TGTGCCAGCAGCTTAAACGGGGTGGGACGAGAGACCCAGTACTTC. Translating it yields CASSLNGVGRETQYF.

The chain employs TRBV7-2 and TRBJ1-2; D remains ambiguous. Germline V gene sequence: CDR1 SGHTA, CDR2 FQGNSA. The CDR3 has 16 amino acids. The V gene lost 0 bases and the J gene lost 7 bases, with 18 bases spanning the gap. CDR3: CASSLATATLLAGYTF. The DNA for the CDR3 is TGTGCCAGCAGCTTAGCCACAGCGACCTTACTAGCTGGCTACACCTTC.

This clone was seen only once. This sequence joins TRBV9 and TRBJ1-3; unclear D gene. The V gene's germline CDR1 is SGDLS and CDR2 YYNGEE. This CDR3 is built from 15 residues. V shed 0 bases and J shed 0 bases, with 7 bases lying between them. CDR3 DNA: TGTGCCAGCAGCGTAGACAGTTCCTCTGGAAACACCATATATTTT. This sequence encodes CASSVDSSSGNTIYF.

The chain employs TRBV10-1 and TRBJ2-7; TRBD2 aligns across 8 bases. Germline CDR1 WNHNN, CDR2 SYGVQD (reference sequence). The CDR3 sequence is 17 residues long. Trimming took 10 bases from V and 7 from J; bases not matched to a gene: 24. Here the CDR3 reads CAILKSTGRAGEKEQYF. In DNA form, the CDR3 reads TGCGCCATCTTAAAAAGCACCGGGAGGGCCGGGGAAAAAGAGCAGTACTTC.

The V and J genes are TRBV5-8 and TRBJ2-5; D gene uncertain. V was trimmed by 1 base and J by 1 base, leaving 8 bases between them. The CDR3 sequence is 14 residues long. Germline V lookup: CDR1 SGHTS, CDR2 YDEGEE. The CDR3 region is CASSLSFSQETQYF. CDR3 coding DNA: TGTGCCAGCAGCTTGTCCTTCTCCCAAGAGACCCAGTACTTC.

This chain links TRBV28 with TRBJ2-4; 7 bases are shared with TRBD1. This CDR3 contains 14 residues. Trimming removed 6 bases from V and 6 bases from J; junction bases left unmatched: 8. Germline V gene data show CDR1 as MDHEN and CDR2 as SYDVKM. The CDR3 loop is CASRRQQGTNIQYF. CDR3 bases: TGTGCCAGCAGACGTCAACAGGGGACAAACATTCAGTACTTC.

The chain couples TRBV27 to TRBJ2-5; TRBD2 matches at 16 bases. TRBJ2-7 matches the DNA end more closely, so the J call is doubtful. Germline V gives CDR1 MNHEY, CDR2 SMNVEV (reference sequence). CDR3 size: 18 residues. The DNA for the CDR3 is TGTGCCAGCAGTTTATACCGGGGACTAGCGGGAGGGCCTTACGAGCAGTACTTC. As protein: CASSLYRGLAGGPYEQYF.

The chain is built from TRBV19 and TRBJ1-2; D remains unclear. CDR1 and CDR2 (germline): LNHDA, SQIVND (reference sequence). This CDR3 region has 13 residues. V was cut by 8 bases and J by 3 bases, with 13 bases left in between. This CDR3 is CASWAKYDYGYTF. CDR3 DNA sequence: TGTGCCAGTTGGGCCAAATATGACTATGGCTACACCTTC.

The J gene is TRBJ2-1, the V gene TRBV11-2, with 10 bases aligning to TRBD1. J gave up 8 bases and V 4 bases, and 8 bases lay outside the gene matches. Germline values: CDR1 SGHAT, CDR2 FQNNGV. This CDR3 has 15 amino acids. The CDR3 region has the DNA TGTGCCAGCAGCTCCGGGACAGGGGAATATTATGAGCAGTTCTTC. Translation gives CASSSGTGEYYEQFF.

The chain recombines TRBV28 with TRBJ1-1, with TRBD1 identical over 7 bases. The germline V gene has CDR1 MDHEN and CDR2 SYDVKM. The CDR3 has 15 residues. V lost 5 bases, J lost 5 bases, and 11 bases stayed unmatched. CDR3 bases: TGTGCCAGCAGTCTACATGCAGGGGGGGGGACTGAAGCTTTCTTT. Residues: CASSLHAGGGTEAFF.

V is TRBV7-2 and J is TRBJ1-1; D is possibly TRBD1 (5 bases). This CDR3 has 18 amino acids. V gave up 5 bases and J gave up 1 base, with 23 bases separating them. Germline CDR1 is SGHTA and CDR2 is FQGNSA. CDR3 sequence (DNA): TGTGCCAGCAGCCCTCAATTTGGGGGGGGACCAGGGAACACTGAAGCTTTCTTT. Its translation: CASSPQFGGGPGNTEAFF.

The rearrangement links TRBV2 to TRBJ1-5; D is possibly TRBD1 (5 bases). CDR1 is SNHLY and CDR2 is FYNNEI in the germline V gene. The CDR3 spans 11 residues. Trimming cost V 11 bases and J 4 bases, with 9 bases left between them. CDR3 DNA: TGTGCCGTGGGGGAAAATCAGCCCCAGCATTTT. Its translation is CAVGENQPQHF.

The J gene is TRBJ2-2, the V gene TRBV27; TRBD1 aligns across 8 bases. The junction had 1 base not matched to a gene; V was cut back by 4 bases and J by 0 bases. The CDR3 totals 15 residues. Germline values: CDR1 MNHEY, CDR2 SMNVEV (reference sequence). The CDR3 DNA reads as TGTGCCAGCAGTTCGGACAGGGCGAACACCGGGGAGCTGTTTTTT. Translating gives CASSSDRANTGELFF.

The V and J genes are TRBV19 and TRBJ2-3, with D maybe TRBD1 (7 bases). Deletions cut 1 base from V and 6 bases from J, with 17 bases between. Germline CDR1 and CDR2: LNHDA and SQIVND (reference sequence). The CDR3 covers 16 residues. CDR3 sequence reads: CASSIVGGGPQDTQYF. CDR3 in DNA: TGTGCCAGTAGTATAGTCGGAGGGGGCCCCCAGGATACGCAGTATTTT.

J is TRBJ1-3 and V is TRBV25-1; D remains unclear. CDR1 and CDR2 from the germline V gene are MGHDK and SYGVNS. V dropped 4 bases and J dropped 0 bases, with 7 bases sitting between them. The CDR3 spans 14 residues. The CDR3 DNA reads as TGTGCCAGCAGTGTAAGCAGCTCTGGAAACACCATATATTTT. Translating it yields CASSVSSSGNTIYF. Variable domain in full (rest from reference TRBV25-1 and TRBJ1-3): EADIYQTPRYLVIGTGKKITLECSQTMGHDKMYWYQQDPGMELHLIHYSYGVNSTEKGDLSSESTVSRIRTEHFPLTLESARPSHTSQYLCASSVSSSGNTIYFGEGSWLTVV.

The genes are TRBV30 and TRBJ2-1; 12 nucleotides line up with TRBD2. The CDR3 is 16 amino acids. V lost 1 base and J lost 6; bases outside the gene matches: 7. Germline values: CDR1 GTSNPN, CDR2 SVGIG (reference sequence). CDR3 sequence (DNA): TGTGCCTGGAGTGCGGCCGGGACTAGCGGGCTCAATGAGCAGTTCTTC. Protein sequence: CAWSAAGTSGLNEQFF.

J is TRBJ1-1 and V is TRBV5-1; 9 bases are a match to TRBD1. Trimming took 4 bases from V and 0 from J; bases not matched to a gene: 7. CDR3 length: 16 amino acids. The germline gives CDR1 SGHRS, CDR2 YFSETQ. The CDR3 sequence: CASSPGTGPMNTEAFF. The CDR3, as DNA: TGCGCCAGCAGCCCGGGGACAGGGCCAATGAACACTGAAGCTTTCTTT.

CDR3 nucleotide sequence: TGTGCCAGCAGCCCCGGGCAGGGACGCATTCAGTACTTC. Its translation is CASSPGQGRIQYF. The chain uses TRBV7-2 and TRBJ2-4, with D perhaps given as TRBD1 or TRBD2 (5 bases each). The length of the CDR3 is 13 residues. Per the germline V gene, CDR1 is SGHTA and CDR2 is FQGNSA. V lost 5 bases to trimming and J lost 9 bases, with 14 bases between them.

The V gene is TRBV7-2, the J gene TRBJ2-7; D tentatively reads TRBD1 or TRBD2 (5 bases each). There are 15 residues in the CDR3. Germline V gene data show CDR1 as SGHTA and CDR2 as FQGNSA. The V end was cut by 1 base, the J end by 6 bases, with 16 bases between. The CDR3 DNA reads TGTGCCAGCAGCTTAGACCCCGCCGGGGCAAGCGAGCAGTACTTC. Translation: CASSLDPAGASEQYF.

This sequence joins TRBV25-1 and TRBJ1-3; D is unresolved. The ends were cut back, 4 bases at V and 0 bases at J, with 10 bases in the middle. CDR1 and CDR2 from the germline V gene are MGHDK and SYGVNS. CDR3 length: 15 amino acids. The CDR3 loop is CASSAKGYSGNTIYF. The CDR3, as DNA: TGTGCCAGCAGTGCTAAGGGTTACTCTGGAAACACCATATATTTT.

The V gene is TRBV7-2, the J gene TRBJ2-1; D is undetermined. Germline V gene data show CDR1 as SGHTA and CDR2 as FQGNSA. V dropped 4 bases and J dropped 8 bases, with 15 bases sitting between them. This CDR3 is 14 amino acids long. CDR3 bases: TGTGCCAGCAGCTCCCCGGAGTTGAGACATGAGCAGTTCTTC. This encodes CASSSPELRHEQFF.

The chain has TRBV18 and TRBJ1-3; D is perhaps TRBD1 (5 bases). The CDR3 totals 15 residues. V shed 3 bases and J shed 4 bases, with 13 bases lying between them. Germline assignment: CDR1 KGHSH and CDR2 LQKENI. The CDR3 DNA follows: TGTGCCAGCTCACCGCAACAACAGGACGGAAACACCATATATTTT. Translation: CASSPQQQDGNTIYF.

The chain has TRBV30 and TRBJ1-5; maybe TRBD1 (6 bases). Germline-derived CDR1 and CDR2 are GTSNPN and SVGIG (reference sequence). The length of the CDR3 is 15 residues. The V gene lost 0 bases and the J gene lost 7 bases, with 16 bases spanning the gap. The CDR3 is CAWSVQGGRGQPQHF. CDR3 bases: TGTGCCTGGAGTGTACAGGGAGGGAGAGGACAGCCCCAGCATTTT.

This sequence joins TRBV19 and TRBJ2-1, with TRBD2 identical over 13 bases. V shed 3 bases, J shed 0 bases, and the junction held 11 bases outside the gene matches. The germline V gene encodes CDR1 LNHDA and CDR2 SQIVND (reference sequence). The CDR3 has 20 amino acids. CDR3 DNA sequence: TGTGCCAGTAGTATGGGGGTAGGGACTAGCGGGACGAGCTCCTACAATGAGCAGTTCTTC. Translating it yields CASSMGVGTSGTSSYNEQFF. Supplemented by reference TRBV19 and TRBJ2-1, the full variable domain reads DGGITQSPKYLFRKEGQNVTLSCEQNLNHDAMYWYRQDPGQGLRLIYYSQIVNDFQKGDIAEGYSVSREKKESFPLTVTSAQKNPTAFYLCASSMGVGTSGTSSYNEQFFGPGTRLTVL.